What follows describes a single T cell receptor (beta chain). Authors' methods: Estimation of nucleated cell counts was performed using reference gene primer amplification. Sequenced by immunoSEQ multiplex PCR; TCRdb stores in-frame clones only, minus some. V and J calls and clone size are given by that table; D and trimming were obtained from the DNA. This table has approximately 470,000 clones, around 90% appearing once. This sample stems from a study of blood T cell repertoires in COVID-19. The overall study: From the United States, Italy and Spain came samples of acute and convalescent COVID-19.

The CDR3 length is 15 residues. With V trimmed by 4 bases and J by 7 bases, 6 bases remained unmatched. CDR1 is SGHRS and CDR2 is YFSETQ in the germline V gene. The clonotype comes from a young woman who had recovered from COVID-19. The source material was PBMCs or T cells enriched from blood (not recorded which). The V and J genes are TRBV5-1 and TRBJ2-1; 12 bases map to TRBD2. The CDR3 reads CASSLAGGPFNEQFF. CDR3 in DNA: TGCGCCAGCAGCCTAGCGGGGGGGCCGTTTAATGAGCAGTTCTTC.